This entry lists 15 T cell receptor beta chains sequenced from one sample in a study of blood T cell repertoires in COVID-19. TCRdb's table, derived via immunoSEQ multiplex PCR, lists solely in-frame clones and lacks some. Seen here are 200,000 or so clones, more than 70% observed once, and the top ten hold 2% to 2.5%. The sequenced sample was PBMCs or T cells enriched from blood (not recorded which). These receptors were collected from a middle-aged woman with acute COVID-19.

The chain has TRBV12-3 or TRBV12-4 and TRBJ2-7, with D tentatively TRBD1 (5 bases). V dropped 5 bases and J dropped 3 bases, with 11 bases sitting between them. The CDR3 length is 13 residues. Written as DNA, the CDR3 is TGTGCCAGCAGTCGCGGACAAGACTACGAGCAGTACTTC. Translated: CASSRGQDYEQYF.

This clone came up once. CDR3 amino acids: CASSQLASSAREQFF. The CDR3 DNA follows: TGTGCCAGCAGCCAATTAGCGTCATCGGCTCGTGAGCAGTTCTTC. The chain uses TRBV3-1 (or the pseudogene TRBV3-2) and TRBJ2-1, with D possibly matching TRBD2 (5 bases). The CDR3 spans 15 residues. Germline V gene sequence: CDR1 LGHDT, CDR2 YNNKEL (reference sequence). Trimming stripped 2 bases from V and 9 bases from J, with 17 bases between.

The V gene is TRBV7-2, the J gene TRBJ2-2; 7 bases agree with TRBD1. This CDR3 has 16 amino acids. V shed 0 bases and J 6 bases; nucleotides not matched to a gene: 7. CDR1 is SGHTA, CDR2 FQGNSA, per germline. The CDR3 sequence is CASSLAIGTAPGELFF. The CDR3, as DNA: TGTGCCAGCAGCTTAGCCATCGGGACAGCCCCCGGGGAGCTGTTTTTT. Full variable domain (outside the CDR3, taken from reference TRBV7-2 and TRBJ2-2): GAGVSQSPSNKVTEKGKDVELRCDPISGHTALYWYRQSLGQGLEFLIYFQGNSAPDKSGLPSDRFSAERTGGSVSTLTIQRTQQEDSAVYLCASSLAIGTAPGELFFGEGSRLTVL.

The chain has TRBV30 and TRBJ2-2; 9 bases fit TRBD1. The CDR3 spans 15 residues. Germline trimming cut 8 bases from V and 7 bases from J; bases unmatched to any gene: 14. Looked up from germline, CDR1 is GTSNPN and CDR2 is SVGIG (reference sequence). CDR3 in DNA: TGTGCCATTTCAACCGGGACAGGGATAGGCGGGGAGCTGTTTTTT. This sequence encodes CAISTGTGIGGELFF.

This clone was picked up one time. The CDR3 protein is CASSQAPNTDTQYF. For the CDR3, the DNA is TGCGCCAGCAGCCAAGCCCCCAACACAGATACGCAGTATTTT. The chain joins TRBV4-3 to TRBJ2-3; unclear D gene. Trimming shortened V by 1 base and J by 2 bases, and 7 bases separated the two germline ends. The CDR3 covers 14 residues. CDR1 and CDR2 (germline): LGHNA, YSLEER.

The chain combines TRBV19 with TRBJ1-2, with TRBD1 identical over 10 bases. The V and J ends lost 3 bases and 3 bases, in that order; junction bases with no gene match: 1. Germline CDR1 LNHDA, CDR2 SQIVND (reference sequence). The CDR3 is 14 amino acids. CDR3: CASSMTGGHYGYTF. The CDR3 nucleotides are TGTGCCAGTAGTATGACAGGGGGCCACTATGGCTACACCTTC.

The chain employs TRBV21-1 and TRBJ2-1; TRBD2 was called by the table and not checked on the DNA. TRBV21-1 is given as a pseudogene. The CDR3 runs to 15 residues. As DNA, the CDR3 is TGTGCCAGCATCTGTGCGACTAGCGTCTACAATGAGCAGTTCTTC. Protein sequence: CASICATSVYNEQFF.

The chain couples TRBV7-2 to TRBJ2-1; D is possibly TRBD1 (6 bases). Trimming cost V 6 bases and J 12 bases, with 21 bases left between them. The CDR3 sequence is 14 residues long. The V gene's germline CDR1 is SGHTA and CDR2 FQGNSA. DNA of the CDR3: TGTGCCAGCAGAAACGGACTTGGCCTAGGGGGGCAGTTCTTC. Protein sequence: CASRNGLGLGGQFF. Together with reference TRBV7-2 and TRBJ2-1, the CDR3 gives the full variable domain: GAGVSQSPSNKVTEKGKDVELRCDPISGHTALYWYRQSLGQGLEFLIYFQGNSAPDKSGLPSDRFSAERTGGSVSTLTIQRTQQEDSAVYLCASRNGLGLGGQFFGPGTRLTVL.

This clone has just a few counts. The chain is built from TRBV2 and TRBJ1-1; the match to TRBD1 covers 7 bases. Per the germline V gene, CDR1 is SNHLY and CDR2 is FYNNEI. The CDR3 is made up of 12 amino acids. J gave up 4 bases and V 5 bases, and 1 base lay outside the gene matches. CDR3 DNA: TGTGCCAGCAGTACAGGGGTCACTGAAGCTTTCTTT. This encodes CASSTGVTEAFF.

This sequence joins TRBV4-1 and TRBJ1-2; weak D call: TRBD1 (6 bases). V lost 3 bases and J 8 bases, leaving 7 bases between the germline ends. Per the germline V gene, CDR1 is MGHRA and CDR2 is YSYEKL. This CDR3 contains 11 residues. The DNA for the CDR3 is TGCGCCAGCAGCCACGGGACAGGCTACACCTTC. The encoded protein is CASSHGTGYTF.

The chain uses TRBV6-5 and TRBJ1-1; D perhaps matches TRBD1 (6 bases). Germline V gives CDR1 MNHEY, CDR2 SVGAGI. Trimming removed 6 bases from V and 8 bases from J, with 19 bases in between. This CDR3 has 14 amino acids. The CDR3 loop reads CASSPRGAGREAFF. The CDR3 nucleotides are TGTGCCAGCAGCCCCCGGGGGGCAGGACGGGAAGCTTTCTTT.

The chain links TRBV9 to TRBJ2-2, with TRBD2 as a possible D gene (5 bases). The CDR3 sequence is 16 residues long. The germline V gene encodes CDR1 SGDLS and CDR2 YYNGEE. V dropped 0 bases and J dropped 5 bases, with 14 bases sitting between them. The CDR3 coding sequence is TGTGCCAGCAGCGTAGGGGCGGACGGAGGAACCGGGGAGCTGTTTTTT. As protein: CASSVGADGGTGELFF.

The V call is TRBV19, the J call TRBJ2-7; 9 bases are a match to TRBD1. V dropped 9 bases and J dropped 9; count of bases not matched to a gene: 12. CDR3 length equals 13 residues. The germline CDR1 and CDR2 sequences are LNHDA and SQIVND (reference sequence). CDR3 region: CASSPGQGVAQYV. The CDR3 DNA reads TGTGCCAGCTCCCCGGGACAGGGTGTTGCGCAGTACGTC.

The chain links TRBV4-1 to TRBJ1-2; possible D gene TRBD1, 5 bases. The CDR3 is made up of 17 amino acids. Trimming took off 4 bases at V and 3 bases at J, with 21 bases between the two ends. Germline lookup yields CDR1 MGHRA and CDR2 YSYEKL. CDR3 amino acids: CASSPRRAPGVDYGYTF. CDR3 sequence (DNA): TGCGCCAGCAGCCCCCGTAGGGCCCCGGGGGTAGACTATGGCTACACCTTC.

The J gene is TRBJ2-5, the V gene TRBV5-4, with D hard to call. With 3 bases removed from V and 6 bases from J, the gap between germline ends came to 12 bases. Germline V gene sequence: CDR1 SGHNT, CDR2 YYREEE (reference sequence). The CDR3 totals 13 residues. CDR3 nucleotide sequence: TGTGCCAGCAGCTCGGAGTTACGACAGACCCAGTACTTC. Translated: CASSSELRQTQYF.